The 23 T cell receptor beta chains below were found in one sample sequenced in a study of early T cells in non-severe SARS-CoV-2 infection. TCRdb called the 5' RACE reads again in MiXCR, with one record for every CDR3 protein. This repertoire shows fewer than 80,000 distinct CDR3 sequences, approximately 13% found once; its top ten account for 4.5% to 6.5%. Sequenced sample: whole blood. All receptors come from an adult who was a healthcare worker with PCR-confirmed SARS-CoV-2 infection or an uninfected control (not recorded which).

This clonotype appeared many times. This chain joins TRBV20-1 and TRBJ2-3; D gene uncertain. Trimming removed 2 bases from V and 3 bases from J, with 12 bases in between. Germline V gives CDR1 DFQATT, CDR2 SNEGSKA (reference sequence). This CDR3 spans 14 amino acids. The CDR3 bases are TGCAGTGCTAGAAATCTACTGGGGACAGATACGCAGTATTTT. Translation: CSARNLLGTDTQYF.

About this clonotype: A read error may explain this, as a much larger clone is one base away. The genes are TRBV11-2 and TRBJ2-7, with D possibly TRBD2 on 6 matching bases. From germline, CDR1 is SGHAT and CDR2 FQNNGV. The CDR3 runs 15 residues. The germline V and J ends were trimmed by 0 bases and 4 bases, with 13 bases remaining between them. The CDR3 loop is CASSLDRERIYEQYF. The CDR3, as DNA: TGTGCCAGCAGCTTAGATCGGGAGCGCATATACGAGCAGTACTTC.

Many counts were recorded for this clonotype. This sequence joins TRBV5-6 and TRBJ2-1, with D tentatively TRBD1 or TRBD2 (6 bases each). V lost 3 bases, J lost 9 bases, and 19 bases lay in between. CDR3 length equals 15 residues. Germline CDR1 reads SGHDT; CDR2 reads YYEEEE. The CDR3 loop is CASSWGARPQSEQFF. The CDR3 nucleotides read TGTGCCAGCAGCTGGGGGGCAAGGCCCCAGAGTGAGCAGTTCTTC. Full variable domain (outside the CDR3, taken from reference TRBV5-6 and TRBJ2-1): DAGVTQSPTHLIKTRGQQVTLRCSPKSGHDTVSWYQQALGQGPQFIFQYYEEEERQRGNFPDRFSGHQFPNYSSELNVNALLLGDSALYLCASSWGARPQSEQFFGPGTRLTVL.

The table lists this clonotype with a few counts. This chain uses TRBV9 with TRBJ1-4, with 8 bases lining up with TRBD1. CDR3 size: 12 residues. Unmatched junction bases numbered 0, after V lost 0 bases and J lost 11 bases. The germline CDR1 and CDR2 sequences are SGDLS and YYNGEE. The CDR3 is CASSVGDRKLFF. In DNA form, the CDR3 reads TGTGCCAGCAGCGTAGGGGACAGGAAACTGTTTTTT.

This clonotype appeared many times. V and J are TRBV9 and TRBJ2-4; D tentatively reads TRBD1 or TRBD2 (6 bases each). The V and J ends lost 0 bases and 0 bases respectively, with 22 bases between them. From germline, CDR1 is SGDLS and CDR2 YYNGEE. The CDR3 is made up of 20 amino acids. CDR3 DNA sequence: TGTGCCAGCAGCGTAGGGCGCGAGGGGGGCCTTTCGCCAGCCAAAAACATTCAGTACTTC. Translation: CASSVGREGGLSPAKNIQYF.

The sample holds a few counts of this clonotype. The rearrangement uses TRBV7-2 and TRBJ2-3; a possible D gene is TRBD2 (5 bases). Germline CDR1 SGHTA, CDR2 FQGNSA. Between the trimmed V and J ends, which lost 0 bases and 6 bases, there was a span of 7 bases. The CDR3 consists of 13 residues. In DNA form, the CDR3 reads TGTGCCAGCAGCTTAGCCTGGACTGATACGCAGTATTTT. As protein: CASSLAWTDTQYF.

This chain links TRBV5-5 with TRBJ1-5, with D possibly TRBD1 on 6 matching bases. The CDR3 is 14 residues long. V dropped 2 bases and J dropped 5 bases, with 11 bases sitting between them. CDR1 is SGHKS, CDR2 YYEKEE, per germline (reference sequence). Here the CDR3 DNA reads TGTGCCAGCAGCTTTATTGGGGGCGATCAGCCCCAGCATTTT. This sequence encodes CASSFIGGDQPQHF.

The chain links TRBV20-1 to TRBJ2-2; TRBD2 is a possible D gene (6 bases). Germline V gives CDR1 DFQATT, CDR2 SNEGSKA (reference sequence). The CDR3 contains 15 residues. Trimming cost V 1 base and J 4 bases, with 13 bases left between them. The CDR3 DNA reads TGCAGTGCTAGAGCAATGGGAGGAGGCACCGGGGAGCTGTTTTTT. Amino acids: CSARAMGGGTGELFF.

The V and J genes are TRBV29-1 and TRBJ2-3; a weak D match, TRBD1 (5 bases). Trimming cost V 4 bases and J 1 base, with 9 bases left between them. CDR3 length equals 13 residues. Looked up from germline, CDR1 is SQVTM and CDR2 is ANQGSEA. The CDR3 region has the DNA TGCAGCGTTGGCCCCAGGGGCACAGATACGCAGTATTTT. This translates into CSVGPRGTDTQYF.

This clonotype was seen only a few times. V and J are TRBV18 and TRBJ1-1, with 7 bases that match TRBD1. There are 16 residues in the CDR3. CDR1 and CDR2 from the germline V gene are KGHSH and LQKENI. Losses at the gene ends were 6 bases for V and 2 bases for J; bases not matched to a gene: 12. CDR3 in amino acids: CASSPRRGQINTEAFF. DNA for the CDR3: TGTGCCAGCTCCCCTAGAAGGGGGCAGATAAACACTGAAGCTTTCTTT.

This clonotype occurred a few times. The V and J genes are TRBV6-5 and TRBJ2-1; TRBD1 might be the D (7 bases). With 5 bases removed from V and 4 bases from J, the gap between germline ends came to 15 bases. The length of the CDR3 is 15 residues. Germline CDR1 is MNHEY and CDR2 is SVGAGI. The CDR3 sequence is CASSRGGTEYNEQFF. Written as DNA, the CDR3 is TGTGCCAGCAGTAGAGGCGGGACAGAGTACAATGAGCAGTTCTTC.

The V gene is TRBV15, the J gene TRBJ1-2; 8 bases are a match to TRBD1. V shed 1 base, J shed 2 bases, and the junction held 6 bases outside the gene matches. The CDR3 is 16 residues long. Germline loops: CDR1 LNHNV, CDR2 YYDKDF (reference sequence). CDR3 sequence (DNA): TGTGCCACCAGCAGAGTTGGACAGGGACCCAACTATGGCTACACCTTC. As protein: CATSRVGQGPNYGYTF.

This chain joins TRBV5-5 and TRBJ2-7; TRBD2 matches 12 bases. The junction had 22 bases not matched to a gene; V was cut back by 0 bases and J by 3 bases. The CDR3 is 22 residues long. Germline lookup yields CDR1 SGHKS and CDR2 YYEKEE (reference sequence). This chain's CDR3 is CASSLGTSGTNRDQYRYYEQYF. CDR3 nucleotide sequence: TGTGCCAGCAGCTTGGGGACTAGCGGGACCAACCGGGACCAATACCGATACTACGAGCAGTACTTC.

This clonotype has more than one count but fewer than ten. The V gene is TRBV7-2, the J gene TRBJ2-4, with D uncertain. Trimming removed 5 bases at V and 0 bases at J, with 11 bases between. Germline V gene data show CDR1 as SGHTA and CDR2 as FQGNSA. CDR3 length equals 15 residues. The CDR3 reads CASSAPRLAKNIQYF. The CDR3 DNA sequence: TGTGCCAGCAGCGCGCCACGACTAGCCAAAAACATTCAGTACTTC. The full variable domain, in which reference TRBV7-2 and TRBJ2-4 provide the parts outside the CDR3, is GAGVSQSPSNKVTEKGKDVELRCDPISGHTALYWYRQSLGQGLEFLIYFQGNSAPDKSGLPSDRFSAERTGGSVSTLTIQRTQQEDSAVYLCASSAPRLAKNIQYFGAGTRLSVL.

There are a few counts of this clonotype. CDR3 nucleotides: TGTGCCAGCAGCTCCCAGGGCGAGCAGTACTTC. It codes for CASSSQGEQYF. The V call is TRBV7-2, the J call TRBJ2-7, with D maybe TRBD1 (5 bases). V lost 4 bases and J lost 6, with 7 bases in between. Germline values: CDR1 SGHTA, CDR2 FQGNSA. The CDR3 has 11 residues.

The chain recombines TRBV5-1 with TRBJ2-3; D possibly matches TRBD1 or TRBD2 (5 bases each). Germline V lookup: CDR1 SGHRS, CDR2 YFSETQ. Between the trimmed V and J ends, which lost 0 bases and 2 bases, there was a span of 7 bases. The CDR3 consists of 14 residues. For the CDR3, the DNA is TGCGCCAGCAGCTTGGGGGGGACCACAGATACGCAGTATTTT. Translating gives CASSLGGTTDTQYF.

The sample holds a few counts of this clonotype. The chain couples TRBV30 to TRBJ1-3; D gene unclear. Germline loops: CDR1 GTSNPN, CDR2 SVGIG (reference sequence). This CDR3 contains 16 residues. V was pared by 4 bases and J by 0 bases, with 16 bases between. Here the CDR3 DNA reads TGTGCCTGGACCCCCTGGTGGCAGAACTCTGGAAACACCATATATTTT. It yields the protein CAWTPWWQNSGNTIYF.

This clonotype was counted between two and nine times. V usage is TRBV6-1 and J usage is TRBJ1-1; a weak D match, TRBD1 (6 bases). Deletions cut 6 bases from V and 10 bases from J, with 33 bases between. This CDR3 region has 18 residues. Germline CDR1 reads MNHNS; CDR2 reads SASEGT. This CDR3 is CASRGTGGGLFDPPRAFF. CDR3 bases: TGTGCCAGCAGGGGGACTGGCGGGGGCCTTTTTGACCCCCCTCGAGCTTTCTTT.

This clonotype was observed at least ten times. V usage is TRBV19 and J usage is TRBJ2-3; 12 bases are shared with TRBD1. The CDR3 is 21 residues long. Germline V CDR1 and CDR2: LNHDA, SQIVND (reference sequence). V dropped 5 bases and J dropped 2; count of bases not matched to a gene: 20. The CDR3 is CASSFLGQGASGREPTDTQYF. In DNA, the CDR3 is TGTGCCAGTAGTTTTCTGGGACAGGGGGCTAGCGGGCGAGAACCCACAGATACGCAGTATTTT.

The gene calls are TRBV6-6 and TRBJ1-5, with 9 nucleotides matching TRBD1. Germline V CDR1 and CDR2: MNHNY, SVGAGI (reference sequence). The CDR3 sequence is 15 residues long. With V trimmed by 6 bases and J by 4 bases, 7 bases remained unmatched. This CDR3 is CASSPRDRVNQPQHF. The CDR3 nucleotides read TGTGCCAGCAGCCCGAGGGACAGGGTAAATCAGCCCCAGCATTTT.

This clonotype was detected ten times or more. The chain has TRBV7-6 and TRBJ2-1, with D maybe TRBD1 (6 bases). Germline CDR1 and CDR2: SGHVS and FNYEAQ. V lost 1 base, J lost 0 bases, and 16 bases lay in between. CDR3 length: 18 amino acids. The CDR3 sequence is CASSLVVSEGVSYNEQFF. CDR3 nucleotides: TGTGCCAGCAGCTTAGTGGTCTCCGAGGGGGTCTCCTACAATGAGCAGTTCTTC.

This clonotype has more than one count but fewer than ten. The rearrangement uses TRBV12-3 or TRBV12-4 and TRBJ1-6, with 8 bases aligning to TRBD1. The V and J ends lost 6 bases and 6 bases, in that order; junction bases with no gene match: 4. This CDR3 has 14 residues. The CDR3 nucleotides are TGTGCCAGCAGCTTACAGGGGGGTAATTCACCCCTCCACTTT. This encodes CASSLQGGNSPLHF.

At least ten counts were recorded for this clonotype. This chain links TRBV11-2 with TRBJ1-2, with TRBD1 identical over 8 bases. The V gene's germline CDR1 is SGHAT and CDR2 FQNNGV. J lost 2 bases, V lost 1 base, and 3 bases had no gene match. This CDR3 contains 15 residues. The CDR3 nucleotides read TGTGCCAGCAGCTTAGGGGCAGGGGGCAACTATGGCTACACCTTC. Protein product: CASSLGAGGNYGYTF. Full variable domain (missing parts from reference TRBV11-2 and TRBJ1-2): EAGVAQSPRYKIIEKRQSVAFWCNPISGHATLYWYQQILGQGPKLLIQFQNNGVVDDSQLPKDRFSAERLKGVDSTLKIQPAKLEDSAVYLCASSLGAGGNYGYTFGSGTRLTVV.